The 26 T cell receptor beta chains below were found in one sample sequenced in a study of tissue T cells after allogeneic stem cell transplantation. Time point reported: mouse harvest day 14 after allogeneic transplant. Tail vein injection delivered 10^7 T-cell-depleted bone marrow cells and 10^6 splenic CD5+ T cells. The method was immunoSEQ multiplex PCR; TCRdb's version includes in-frame clones alone and lacks a portion of them. The sample lists approximately 5,000 clones, 35% to 50% occurring once. The sequencing input was gut tissue. The source of these receptors is a female BALB/c mouse given C57BL/6 T cells with graft-versus-host disease after an allogeneic hematopoietic cell transplant.

This clone occurred a few times. Gene names are the mouse ones. The read gets to within 1 residue of the CDR3 end, and the germline J gene fills in the rest. This sequence joins TRBV23 and TRBJ2-7; whether TRBD2, the table's D call, matches the DNA was not checked. The CDR3 extends over 14 amino acids. Germline-derived CDR1 and CDR2 are KGHTA and FQNQQP. The CDR3 bases that were read are TGCTCCAGCAGTCAAGGGACTGGGCCATATGAACAGTAC. Residues: CSSSQGTGPYEQY. The whole CDR3 protein reads CSSSQGTGPYEQYF.

Note on this clone: Genes here carry mouse names. The read falls 1 residue short of the CDR3 end, and the missing part is taken from the germline J gene. The V and J genes are TRBV12-2 and TRBJ1-1; tentative D call: TRBD1 (6 bases). Between the trimmed V and J ends, which lost 0 bases and 0 bases, there was a span of 7 bases. Germline V gene lookup returns CDR1 SGHLS and CDR2 HYDKME. The CDR3 is made up of 14 amino acids. The sequenced CDR3 bases are TGTGCCAGCTCTCTCGGGACAACAAACACAGAAGTCTTC. It specifies CASSLGTTNTEVF. In full, the CDR3 reads CASSLGTTNTEVFF.

On this clone itself: All gene names here are mouse names. The CDR3 end lies 1 residue beyond the end of the read and is filled in from the germline J gene. The chain joins TRBV12-2 to TRBJ2-7; 12 nucleotides match TRBD1. CDR1 is SGHLS and CDR2 is HYDKME in the germline V gene. The ends lost 2 bases at V and 7 bases at J; junction bases unmatched: 5. CDR3 size: 14 residues. CDR3 residues: CASSPGQGAREQYF. The sequenced part of the CDR3 DNA is TGTGCCAGCTCTCCGGGACAGGGGGCGCGAGAACAGTAC. The full variable domain, its missing parts supplied by reference TRBV12-2 and TRBJ2-7, is NSGVVQSPRYIIKGKGERSILKCIPISGHLSVAWYQQTQGQELKFFIQHYDKMERDKGNLPSRFSVQQFDDYHSEMNMSALELEDSAVYFCASSPGQGAREQYFGPGTRLTVL.

This clone has only one observation. Gene names refer to mouse genes. CDR3 amino acids: CASSLRDTEVFF. The part of the CDR3 DNA that was read is TGTGCCAGCAGTCTCAGGGACACAGAAGTCTTC. The chain has TRBV26 and TRBJ1-1; tentatively, D is TRBD1 (5 bases). The sequence runs out 1 residue before the end of the CDR3; the remainder is reconstructed from the germline J gene. Germline V CDR1 and CDR2: KGHPV, FQNQEV (reference sequence). The CDR3 spans 12 residues. V lost 3 bases and J 3 bases, leaving 5 bases between the germline ends.

Worth noting for this clone: Each gene name is a mouse one. The CDR3 extends 1 residue past the end of the read, so its final part is completed from the germline J gene. Other DNA sequences of this sample code for an identical CDR3. J is TRBJ2-7 and V is TRBV17, with 10 positions matching TRBD2. The V segment lost 2 bases and the J segment 6 bases; nucleotides outside the gene matches: 7. CDR1 is MNHDT, CDR2 YYDKIL, per germline. The CDR3 loop spans 15 amino acids. The CDR3 sequence is CASSRWLGGRGEQYF. Partial CDR3 DNA: TGTGCTAGCAGTAGATGGCTGGGGGGGCGGGGTGAACAGTAC.

Concerning this clone itself: Gene names follow the mouse nomenclature. Read data end 1 residue before the CDR3 end; the end is taken from the germline J gene. This chain uses TRBV3 with TRBJ1-1; D possibly corresponds to TRBD1 (6 bases). V lost 1 base to trimming and J lost 1 base, with 7 bases between them. The CDR3 is 14 residues long. The germline V gene encodes CDR1 SNHLY and CDR2 FYNGKV (reference sequence). The CDR3 loop is CASSLGGQNTEVFF. The part of the CDR3 DNA that was read is TGTGCCAGCAGCTTAGGGGGACAAAACACAGAAGTCTTC.

As for this clone: Here the gene names and germline are mouse. The CDR3 end lies 1 residue beyond the end of the read and is filled in from the germline J gene. The gene calls are TRBV3 and TRBJ1-4; 7 positions agree with TRBD1. V was clipped by 5 bases and J by 1 base; unmatched bases: 1. The CDR3 runs to 14 residues. Germline CDR1 reads SNHLY; CDR2 reads FYNGKV (reference sequence). The CDR3 bases that were read are TGTGCCAGCAGCGGGGACAGTTCCAACGAAAGATTATTT. Amino acids: CASSGDSSNERLF. The full CDR3 protein is CASSGDSSNERLFF.

About this clone: Gene names denote mouse genes. The read halts 1 residue ahead of the CDR3 end, with the missing end drawn from the germline J gene. The chain has TRBV15 and TRBJ2-4; 9 bases are shared with TRBD2. Trimming cost V 3 bases and J 0 bases; bases outside gene matches: 4. The CDR3 is 16 residues long. The germline V gene has CDR1 SGHND and CDR2 FRSKSL. CDR3 bases read: TGTGCCAGCAGTTTTGGCTGGGGGGGTAGTCAAAACACCTTGTAC. It translates to CASSFGWGGSQNTLY. The whole CDR3 sequence reads CASSFGWGGSQNTLYF.

As for this clone: Gene names are the mouse ones. The sequenced fragment ends 1 residue before the CDR3 boundary, so the rest is inferred from the germline J gene. This chain connects TRBV14 to TRBJ2-5, with 11 bases aligning to TRBD2. This CDR3 spans 14 amino acids. V dropped 5 bases and J dropped 6; count of bases not matched to a gene: 5. The germline gives CDR1 SGHDT, CDR2 FRDEAV. Incomplete CDR3 DNA: TGTGCCAGCAGCCGGGACTGGGGGAGGGACACCCAGTAC. Amino acid sequence: CASSRDWGRDTQY. The CDR3 reads in full as CASSRDWGRDTQYF.

This clone is labeled medium-sized (0.01 to 0.1%). Mouse gene names apply. The read ends 1 residue before the CDR3 terminus; that terminus is restored from the germline J gene. The V and J genes are TRBV3 and TRBJ2-1, with a weak D call TRBD2 (5 bases). Germline V gene data show CDR1 as SNHLY and CDR2 as FYNGKV (reference sequence). The V end was cut by 0 bases, the J end by 0 bases, with 6 bases between. The CDR3 covers 15 residues. This CDR3 is CASSLAGVNYAEQFF. The CDR3 DNA, read in part, is TGTGCCAGCAGCTTAGCTGGGGTTAACTATGCTGAGCAGTTC.

Notes on this clone: Gene labels here are mouse ones. The CDR3 goes on 1 residue after the read ends, and that part is filled in from the germline J gene. The V and J genes are TRBV3 and TRBJ2-2, with a possible D match to TRBD1 (5 bases). The ends were cut back, 4 bases at V and 2 bases at J, with 8 bases in the middle. The CDR3 covers 14 residues. Germline V lookup: CDR1 SNHLY, CDR2 FYNGKV (reference sequence). CDR3 region: CASSSGQNTGQLYF. CDR3 DNA (partial): TGTGCCAGCAGCTCAGGGCAGAACACCGGGCAGCTCTAC.

Details on this clone: The gene names given are mouse names. The read ends 1 residue before the CDR3 terminus; that terminus is restored from the germline J gene. The V gene is TRBV15, the J gene TRBJ2-7; the D gene is possibly TRBD1 (7 bases). The CDR3 totals 11 residues. Looked up from germline, CDR1 is SGHND and CDR2 is FRSKSL. V was cut by 6 bases and J by 7 bases, with 10 bases left in between. CDR3 residues: CASRGGREQYF. CDR3 DNA, as far as it was read: TGTGCCAGCAGAGGGGGCAGGGAACAGTAC. The variable domain in full, with the rest retrieved from reference TRBV15 and TRBJ2-7, is DAGVTQTPRHEVAEKGQTIILKCEPVSGHNDLFWYRQTKIQGLELLSYFRSKSLMEDGGAFKDRFKAEMLNSSFSTLKIQPTEPKDSAVYLCASRGGREQYFGPGTRLTVL.

This clone was counted between two and nine times. Genes and germline are mouse. The sequenced fragment ends 1 residue before the CDR3 boundary, so the rest is inferred from the germline J gene. This sequence joins TRBV26 and TRBJ1-4, with no clear D. Germline assignment: CDR1 KGHPV and CDR2 FQNQEV (reference sequence). The length of the CDR3 is 14 residues. Trimming pared 2 bases from V and 0 bases from J, leaving 4 bases between. The CDR3 sequence is CASSLRISNERLFF. Partial CDR3 DNA: TGTGCCAGCAGTCTGCGTATTTCCAACGAAAGATTATTT.

Worth noting for this clone: Mouse names are used for the genes. The read halts 1 residue ahead of the CDR3 end, with the missing end drawn from the germline J gene. The chain recombines TRBV12-2 with TRBJ1-1; weak D call: TRBD1 (6 bases). The CDR3 spans 14 residues. Between the trimmed V and J ends, which lost 0 bases and 0 bases, there was a span of 7 bases. CDR1 is SGHLS, CDR2 HYDKME, per germline. CDR3 bases read: TGTGCCAGCTCTCTCGACAGGTCAAACACAGAAGTCTTC. This codes for CASSLDRSNTEVF. The whole CDR3 protein is CASSLDRSNTEVFF.

Note on this clone: Mouse gene names and germline throughout. The read terminates 1 residue ahead of where the CDR3 ends, so the germline J gene completes it. The chain is built from TRBV23 and TRBJ1-3; no check of the table's D call, TRBD1, against the DNA was made. CDR3 length: 15 residues. Looked up from germline, CDR1 is KGHTA and CDR2 is FQNQQP. Here the CDR3 reads CSSSPPGQGRNTLYF. CDR3 DNA (partial): TGCTCCAGCAGTCCCCCGGGACAGGGTAGAAATACGCTCTAT.

This clone was observed once. Mouse gene names apply. Read coverage stops 1 residue before the CDR3 terminus; the germline J gene supplies the remainder. The chain uses TRBV26 and TRBJ1-1, with 8 nucleotides matching TRBD1. This CDR3 is built from 14 residues. V was clipped by 6 bases and J by 4 bases; unmatched bases: 7. Per the germline V gene, CDR1 is KGHPV and CDR2 is FQNQEV (reference sequence). The CDR3 is CASSRQGLGTEVFF. CDR3 DNA, as far as it was read: TGTGCCAGCAGCCGACAGGGGTTAGGCACAGAAGTCTTC.

This clone rates as medium-sized. Germline and genes: mouse. The read terminates 1 residue before the CDR3 end, so the remaining end is supplied by the germline J gene. V and J are TRBV23 and TRBJ2-7; TRBD2 reflects the table's D call only, with no check against the DNA. Germline V gives CDR1 KGHTA, CDR2 FQNQQP. There are 14 residues in the CDR3. Incomplete CDR3 DNA: TGCTCCAGCAGAGACTGGGAGAGCTCCTATGAACAGTAC. This sequence encodes CSSRDWESSYEQY. The full CDR3 sequence reads CSSRDWESSYEQYF.

For this clone: Genes and germline come from the mouse. From the germline J gene comes the end of the CDR3, since the read stops 1 residue before it. This chain connects TRBV12-1 to TRBJ2-1; 10 nucleotides line up with TRBD2. This CDR3 is built from 15 residues. The junction had 5 bases not matched to a gene; V was cut back by 4 bases and J by 3 bases. Germline V gives CDR1 SGHSN, CDR2 HYEKVE. CDR3 bases read: TGTGCCAGCTCCCTCGGGACTGGGGTCTATGCTGAGCAGTTC. It is translated as CASSLGTGVYAEQF. The whole CDR3 sequence reads CASSLGTGVYAEQFF.

This clone is medium-sized. Gene names denote mouse genes. The missing CDR3 end, 1 residue past where the read stops, is filled in from the germline J gene. The gene calls are TRBV23 and TRBJ1-5; the D segment call TRBD1 is taken from the table without a DNA check. In germline, CDR1 is KGHTA, CDR2 FQNQQP. This CDR3 has 14 amino acids. The chain's CDR3 is CSSSQSGNNQAPLF. The CDR3 DNA, read in part, is TGCTCCAGCAGTCAATCAGGGAACAACCAGGCTCCGCTT.

By proportion, this clone is medium-sized (0.01 to 0.1%). The gene symbols are mouse symbols. The read halts 1 residue ahead of the CDR3 end, with the missing end drawn from the germline J gene. This sequence joins TRBV26 and TRBJ1-3, with 10 bases lining up with TRBD1. The trim removed 4 bases at V and 2 bases at J, leaving 2 bases unmatched. Germline V gives CDR1 KGHPV, CDR2 FQNQEV (reference sequence). The CDR3 extends over 15 amino acids. CDR3 sequence reads: CASSPGQGTGNTLYF. The part of the CDR3 DNA that was read is TGTGCCAGCAGTCCGGGACAGGGGACTGGAAATACGCTCTAT.

Worth noting for this clone: Genes and germline are mouse. The CDR3 end is not reached by the read, which stops 1 residue before it; the germline J gene fills it in. The chain couples TRBV26 to TRBJ2-2, with D hard to call. The germline V and J ends were trimmed by 4 bases and 2 bases, with 8 bases remaining between them. From germline, CDR1 is KGHPV and CDR2 FQNQEV (reference sequence). CDR3 size: 14 residues. The CDR3 reads CASSRAVNTGQLYF. The CDR3 bases that were read are TGTGCCAGCAGTCGGGCCGTCAACACCGGGCAGCTCTAC.

In this sample, this clone turned up a few times. Genes and germline come from the mouse. With the read ending 1 residue before the CDR3 end, the germline J gene is used to fill in that end. This rearrangement joins TRBV13-1 to TRBJ2-7, with 11 bases lining up with TRBD1. V was pared by 1 base and J by 7 bases, with 4 bases of the junction left unmatched. Germline assignment: CDR1 NSHNY and CDR2 SYGAGN. CDR3 length: 14 amino acids. The CDR3 is CASSDKGQGGEQYF. The covered CDR3 bases are TGTGCCAGCAGTGATAAGGGACAGGGGGGGGAACAGTAC.

Of note for this clone: Gene names and germline match the mouse. From the germline J gene comes the end of the CDR3, since the read stops 1 residue before it. This sequence joins TRBV1 and TRBJ1-4; no clear D gene. Trimming stripped 2 bases from V and 0 bases from J, with 10 bases between. The germline V gene encodes CDR1 NSQYPW and CDR2 LRSPGD (reference sequence). The CDR3 consists of 16 residues. The DNA read from the CDR3 is TGCACCTGCAGTGCACCCGGGAGCATTTCCAACGAAAGATTATTT. Protein sequence: CTCSAPGSISNERLF. The whole CDR3 is CTCSAPGSISNERLFF.

In the case of this clone: The gene symbols are mouse symbols. The read halts 1 residue ahead of the CDR3 end, with the missing end drawn from the germline J gene. The chain links TRBV13-2 to TRBJ1-4; TRBD1 is a possible D gene (6 bases). The germline V gene has CDR1 NNHNN and CDR2 SYGAGS (reference sequence). Trimming removed 3 bases from V and 0 bases from J, with 6 bases in between. CDR3 length: 14 residues. CDR3 DNA (partial): TGTGCCAGCGGTGGACAGGTTTCCAACGAAAGATTATTT. Protein: CASGGQVSNERLF. In full, the CDR3 is CASGGQVSNERLFF.

A few counts support this clone. Genes and germline come from the mouse. The read stops 1 residue short of the end of the CDR3; the missing end is completed from the germline J gene. The gene calls are TRBV26 and TRBJ1-3; D call uncertain. CDR1 and CDR2 (germline): KGHPV, FQNQEV (reference sequence). This CDR3 has 14 amino acids. V lost 2 bases to trimming and J lost 0 bases, with 5 bases between them. This CDR3 reads CASSLQSSGNTLYF. The CDR3 bases that were read are TGTGCCAGCAGTCTGCAGAGTTCTGGAAATACGCTCTAT.

About this clone itself: Germline and genes: mouse. CDR3 sequence: CTCSAVPTGQLYF. The covered CDR3 bases are TGCACCTGCAGTGCAGTCCCCACCGGGCAGCTCTAC. The gene calls are TRBV1 and TRBJ2-2; D unclear. Read coverage stops 1 residue before the CDR3 terminus; the germline J gene supplies the remainder. Germline loops: CDR1 NSQYPW, CDR2 LRSPGD (reference sequence). V lost 1 base to trimming and J lost 4 bases, with 4 bases between them. The CDR3 covers 13 residues.